This T cell receptor beta chain was captured in a study of cytomegalovirus exposure and HLA in healthy donors. Points from the study as a whole: Only CMV serostatus was available as immune exposure information. The analysis excluded some indistinguishable V segments, including TRBV6-2 and TRBV6-3.

Nominally healthy donors provided the samples, though records likely missed some immune exposures. PCR primers comprised 60 Vbeta and 13 Jbeta primers. Assay used: immunoSEQ multiplex PCR; TCRdb lists only in-frame clones, some missing. The repertoire includes 150,000 to 200,000 clones, 75% to 85% of them detected once, and about 6.8% sits in the top ten. V was trimmed by 4 bases and J by 7 bases, leaving 14 bases between them. The CDR3 spans 14 residues. The germline CDR1 and CDR2 sequences are KGHSH and LQKENI. For this clone: Its target is not known.

Sequencing input: PBMCs. The receptor comes from a man aged 45-60 years in good health and CMV-seropositive. This sequence joins TRBV18 and TRBJ1-5, with a weak D call TRBD1 (5 bases). The CDR3 nucleotides are TGTGCCAGCTCACGGGGGGAAGGTTGGCAGCCCCAGCATTTT. This sequence encodes CASSRGEGWQPQHF.